Given below is one T cell receptor beta chain in context. By how much of the sample it makes up, this clonotype is large (0.1 to 1%). No antigen is known for it. It has no much larger one-base neighbor in the sample; base qualities were not kept. The method was 5' RACE. TCRdb lists the instrument as NextSeq 500. The TCR library protocol attached a unique molecular identifier to each TCR cDNA molecule to allow correction of PCR and sequencing errors. The source study handled its data this way. TCR identification, UMI-based error correction and CDR3 extraction were performed with Decombinator tools. Expanded TCRs were defined as those above a frequency of 2 per 1,000, corresponding to the top 1% of the tumor frequency distribution. Expanded tumor TCRs statistically deemed absent (corrected P<0.05) from at least one tumor region were classed as regional, and all other expanded tumor TCRs were classed as ubiquitous. Renyi diversity was calculated using the R vegan package after each repertoire was subsampled 100 times to 5,000 TCRs. CDR3 similarity networks were constructed using string-kernel similarity of amino acid triplets, with links drawn between CDR3s whose pairwise similarity was above 0.82. TCRdb reanalyzed the raw reads on its own, using fastp at Q25 for trimming and MiXCR for clone calling, and kept in-frame beta chains. Identical CDR3 protein sequences are pooled into one entry, listed with their most common genes and DNA. In this record, the V and J calls reflect TCRdb's handling and not the investigators' own analysis. Recorded for this sample are under 900 distinct CDR3 sequences; 69% of them occurred a single time. Around 30% of the sample is in the top ten clones.

The data were taken from a study of spatial heterogeneity in lung cancer (dated by TCRdb to about 2019). Study-wide context: Beta-chain transcripts were consistently detected in greater numbers than alpha-chain transcripts, which likely reflects a higher abundance of beta-chain transcripts. In the raw uncorrected reads, each unique combination of TCR and UMI appeared more than ten times on average. At surgery, 200 or so tumor regions, 61 to 75 matched nontumor lung samples and about 56 PBMC samples were TCR-sequenced for both alpha and beta chains. TCR repertoire features were related to nonsynonymous mutation counts determined by whole-exome sequencing of tumor tissue. In tumor regions, TCR transcript counts showed a strong correlation with a T cell transcriptional module score from matched bulk RNA-seq. TCR alpha and beta repertoires were quantitatively compared across multiple tumor regions, matched nontumor lung and blood in non-small cell lung cancer. Points the paper makes about the study in general: Confirming at a functional level the hypothesis that regional TCRs recognize regional mutations was considered to require additional single-cell paired TCR alpha and beta sequencing. The count of ubiquitous expanded TCRs correlated with the count of ubiquitous nonsynonymous mutations, and the count of regional expanded TCRs correlated with the count of regional nonsynonymous mutations. The tumor nonsynonymous mutation count correlated with the number of expanded intratumoral alpha and beta TCRs. TCR-seq was estimated to cover only approximately 6.6% of tumor T cells for alpha chains and about 13% for beta chains.

Looking up the germline V gene (reference sequence) yields CDR1 DFQATT and CDR2 SNEGSKA. The junction shows trimming of 6 bases on V and 2 bases on J, and the gene matches do not reach 6 bases of it. The CDR3, cysteine through phenylalanine, is 13 amino acids long. Here the CDR3 DNA is all that survives: 39 bases in frame from base 1. Taken with the paper, the label for time point translates to: sample taken at primary tumor resection. Donors were some 78 patients with early-stage, untreated non-small cell lung cancer from the lung TRACERx cohort. Without any cell sorting, TCR sequencing was performed on whole RNA extracted either from tumor and nontumor lung tissue or from cryopreserved PBMC samples. Patients were selected for TCR sequencing only if sufficient RNA was available from at least two tumor regions. Before being selected, tumor and adjacent nontumor lung specimens were reviewed by a lung pathologist.

The sequencing here drew on lung tumor tissue, taken at surgery. The clonotype was recovered from a male donor with early-stage non-small cell lung cancer. This chain is built from TRBV20-1 and TRBJ2-5; 7 bases in the middle match TRBD1. CDR3 region: CSASPGQQETQYF. The bases are TGCAGTGCAAGTCCGGGACAGCAAGAGACCCAGTACTTC.